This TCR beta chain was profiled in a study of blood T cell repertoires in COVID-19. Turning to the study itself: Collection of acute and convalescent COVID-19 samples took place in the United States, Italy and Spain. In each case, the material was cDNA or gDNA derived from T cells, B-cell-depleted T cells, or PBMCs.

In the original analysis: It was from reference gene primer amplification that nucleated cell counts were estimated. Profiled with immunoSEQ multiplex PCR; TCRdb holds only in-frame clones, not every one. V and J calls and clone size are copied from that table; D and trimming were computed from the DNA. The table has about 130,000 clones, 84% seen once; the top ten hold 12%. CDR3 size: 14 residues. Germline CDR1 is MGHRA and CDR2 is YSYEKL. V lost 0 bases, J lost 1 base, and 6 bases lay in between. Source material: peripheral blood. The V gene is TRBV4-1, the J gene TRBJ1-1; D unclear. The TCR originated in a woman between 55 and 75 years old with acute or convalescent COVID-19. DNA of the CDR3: TGCGCCAGCAGCCAAGATTGGAGGAACACTGAAGCTTTCTTT. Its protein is CASSQDWRNTEAFF.